These 30 T cell receptor beta chains were sequenced from one sample in a study of T cell repertoires and HLA-DP antigens. Their specific antigens are unknown. The method was immunoSEQ multiplex PCR; TCRdb's version includes in-frame clones alone and lacks a portion of them. The sample lists approximately 73,000 clones, around four fifths occurring once. Sequenced input: CD4+ T cells from PBMCs. All receptors come from a man aged 60-69 years in good health and CMV-seronegative.

The chain recombines TRBV20-1 with TRBJ2-5; D is ambiguous. V was pared by 6 bases and J by 5 bases, with 10 bases between. This CDR3 comprises 11 residues. The germline V gene encodes CDR1 DFQATT and CDR2 SNEGSKA (reference sequence). The DNA for the CDR3 is TGCAGTGCCGAACACTCGGAGACCCAGTACTTC. It is translated as CSAEHSETQYF.

This chain connects TRBV7-2 to TRBJ1-2; a weak D match, TRBD1 (6 bases). The germline V gene has CDR1 SGHTA and CDR2 FQGNSA. Trimming took off 2 bases at V and 3 bases at J, with 13 bases between the two ends. The CDR3 runs to 15 residues. The CDR3 region is CASSLNAAGDYGYTF. The CDR3 DNA follows: TGTGCCAGCAGCTTAAACGCCGCAGGGGACTATGGCTACACCTTC.

CDR3 nucleotides: TGTGCCAGCAGCTCAATTCGGAATAATGAAAAACTGTTTTTT. The encoded protein is CASSSIRNNEKLFF. The chain carries TRBV11-2 and TRBJ1-4; D is undetermined. Deletions cut 4 bases from V and 4 bases from J, with 10 bases between. The V gene's germline CDR1 is SGHAT and CDR2 FQNNGV. CDR3 length equals 14 residues.

The gene calls are TRBV7-9 and TRBJ1-4; 9 nucleotides match TRBD1. The CDR3 consists of 16 residues. The V and J ends lost 5 bases and 8 bases, in that order; junction bases with no gene match: 12. CDR1 is SEHNR and CDR2 is FQNEAQ in the germline V gene (reference sequence). This CDR3 is CASSPRRDREDEKLFF. CDR3 DNA: TGTGCCAGCAGCCCGAGGCGGGACAGGGAGGACGAAAAACTGTTTTTT.

In its sample, this clone was seen once. The rearrangement joins TRBV9 to TRBJ2-2; D gene uncertain. V lost 2 bases to trimming and J lost 3 bases, with 14 bases between them. Germline lookup yields CDR1 SGDLS and CDR2 YYNGEE. The CDR3 is 16 amino acids. CDR3 DNA sequence: TGTGCCAGCAGCGTTCGGATCTCTGCGGACACCGGGGAGCTGTTTTTT. As protein: CASSVRISADTGELFF.

This clone was seen only a few times. This chain links TRBV4-3 with TRBJ2-1; no clear D. The ends were cut back, 5 bases at V and 6 bases at J, with 14 bases in the middle. This CDR3 has 14 amino acids. Germline V gives CDR1 LGHNA, CDR2 YSLEER. As DNA, the CDR3 is TGCGCCAGCAGCTTTAGCTATAGAAGCAATGAGCAGTTCTTC. Protein sequence: CASSFSYRSNEQFF.

The chain joins TRBV5-1 to TRBJ2-1, with 7 bases fitting TRBD1. The CDR3 spans 17 residues. Germline lookup yields CDR1 SGHRS and CDR2 YFSETQ. The V gene end was trimmed by 4 bases and the J gene end by 2 bases; junction bases not matched to a gene: 12. This CDR3 reads CASSDILRQGTYNEQFF. The CDR3 DNA follows: TGCGCCAGCAGCGATATCCTCCGACAGGGAACCTACAATGAGCAGTTCTTC.

This chain joins TRBV5-1 and TRBJ2-5; 13 bases match TRBD2. This CDR3 spans 15 amino acids. Trimming took 6 bases from V and 3 from J; bases not matched to a gene: 5. The germline V gene encodes CDR1 SGHRS and CDR2 YFSETQ. The CDR3 nucleotides read TGCGCCAGCAACCCCGGGACTAGCGGGAAAGAGACCCAGTACTTC. Its translation: CASNPGTSGKETQYF. Using reference TRBV5-1 and TRBJ2-5 for the parts outside the CDR3, the full variable domain is KAGVTQTPRYLIKTRGQQVTLSCSPISGHRSVSWYQQTPGQGLQFLFEYFSETQRNKGNFPGRFSGRQFSNSRSEMNVSTLELGDSALYLCASNPGTSGKETQYFGPGTRLLVL.

This chain connects TRBV6-1 to TRBJ1-2; unclear D gene. Trimming cost V 2 bases and J 5 bases, with 9 bases left between them. Germline values: CDR1 MNHNS, CDR2 SASEGT. This CDR3 is 13 amino acids long. CDR3 residues: CASSERGEYGYTF. As DNA, the CDR3 is TGTGCCAGCAGTGAACGCGGGGAGTATGGCTACACCTTC.

The V gene is TRBV7-8, the J gene TRBJ2-5, with 15 bases lining up with TRBD2. The CDR3 extends over 18 amino acids. The J segment lost 5 bases and the V segment lost 1 base, leaving 8 bases of the junction unmatched. Germline CDR1 reads SGHVS; CDR2 reads FQNEAQ. This chain's CDR3 is CASSLGGLAGGPSETQYF. In DNA, the CDR3 is TGTGCCAGCAGCTTAGGAGGACTAGCGGGAGGGCCCTCGGAGACCCAGTACTTC.

This rearrangement joins TRBV7-2 to TRBJ1-2, with D possibly being TRBD1 (6 bases). Trimming stripped 1 base from V and 8 bases from J, with 14 bases between. The CDR3 is made up of 14 amino acids. Germline assignment: CDR1 SGHTA and CDR2 FQGNSA. The CDR3 region is CASSLVPGDMGYTF. CDR3 DNA: TGTGCCAGCAGCTTAGTTCCAGGGGATATGGGCTACACCTTC.

V is TRBV5-1 and J is TRBJ2-1; D is perhaps TRBD2 (6 bases). The CDR3 has 16 residues. CDR1 and CDR2 (germline): SGHRS, YFSETQ. V gave up 3 bases and J gave up 4 bases, with 17 bases separating them. CDR3 region: CASSYQSGAGYNEQFF. The CDR3 coding sequence is TGCGCCAGCAGCTACCAAAGTGGGGCGGGGTACAATGAGCAGTTCTTC.

The chain combines TRBV7-9 with TRBJ1-2, with D perhaps TRBD1 (5 bases). The ends were cut back, 4 bases at V and 8 bases at J, with 17 bases in the middle. Germline values: CDR1 SEHNR, CDR2 FQNEAQ (reference sequence). The CDR3 has 14 residues. CDR3 sequence: CASSSRDSFEGYTF. CDR3 coding DNA: TGTGCCAGCAGCTCACGGGACTCCTTTGAAGGCTACACCTTC.

The rearrangement uses TRBV5-5 and TRBJ1-1; D unresolved. Trimming removed 5 bases from V and 3 bases from J, with 17 bases in between. This CDR3 has 15 residues. Germline lookup yields CDR1 SGHKS and CDR2 YYEKEE (reference sequence). CDR3: CASRPMDFTDTEAFF. The CDR3 DNA sequence: TGTGCCAGCAGACCCATGGATTTTACGGACACTGAAGCTTTCTTT.

The genes are TRBV19 and TRBJ1-5; 8 nucleotides align to TRBD1. With 4 bases clipped from V and 2 bases from J, the junction kept 4 bases outside the gene matches. Germline V gene data show CDR1 as LNHDA and CDR2 as SQIVND (reference sequence). This CDR3 has 15 amino acids. The CDR3 reads CASSTQGAGNQPQHF. Here the CDR3 DNA reads TGTGCCAGTAGTACTCAGGGGGCTGGCAATCAGCCCCAGCATTTT.

J is TRBJ2-5 and V is TRBV19, with D perhaps matching TRBD2 (5 bases). Germline assignment: CDR1 LNHDA and CDR2 SQIVND (reference sequence). Trimming removed 3 bases at V and 5 bases at J, with 10 bases between. The CDR3 covers 13 residues. This chain's CDR3 is CASSIPGVETQYF. As DNA, the CDR3 is TGTGCCAGTAGTATTCCCGGGGTCGAGACCCAGTACTTC.

CDR3 sequence (DNA): TGCAGCGTTGAAGTGGGGACGGGGAACACTGAAGCTTTCTTT. This gives the protein CSVEVGTGNTEAFF. The gene calls are TRBV29-1 and TRBJ1-1; possible D gene TRBD1, 5 bases. The CDR3 is made up of 14 amino acids. V was pared by 1 base and J by 1 base, with 10 bases between. From germline, CDR1 is SQVTM and CDR2 ANQGSEA.

The chain carries TRBV5-6 and TRBJ2-6; D ambiguous. The length of the CDR3 is 17 residues. Per the germline V gene, CDR1 is SGHDT and CDR2 is YYEEEE. The germline V and J ends were trimmed by 0 bases and 0 bases, with 10 bases remaining between them. The DNA for the CDR3 is TGTGCCAGCAGCTTGGGTCTCTGGGACTCTGGGGCCAACGTCCTGACTTTC. Translation gives CASSLGLWDSGANVLTF. The variable domain in full, with the rest retrieved from reference TRBV5-6 and TRBJ2-6, is DAGVTQSPTHLIKTRGQQVTLRCSPKSGHDTVSWYQQALGQGPQFIFQYYEEEERQRGNFPDRFSGHQFPNYSSELNVNALLLGDSALYLCASSLGLWDSGANVLTFGAGSRLTVL.

This chain links TRBV7-9 with TRBJ2-1, with 9 nucleotides matching TRBD1. The CDR3 spans 15 residues. V was clipped by 3 bases and J by 7 bases; unmatched bases: 7. Germline CDR1 is SEHNR and CDR2 is FQNEAQ (reference sequence). The chain's CDR3 is CASSLGQGVKNEQFF. CDR3 bases: TGTGCCAGCAGCTTGGGACAGGGAGTAAAAAATGAGCAGTTCTTC.

The rearrangement uses TRBV4-3 and TRBJ2-1; no definite D call. Germline-derived CDR1 and CDR2 are LGHNA and YSLEER. There are 16 residues in the CDR3. The V and J ends lost 3 bases and 0 bases respectively, with 12 bases between them. CDR3 region: CASSQSPWGSYNEQFF. The CDR3 coding sequence is TGCGCCAGCAGCCAGTCCCCCTGGGGCTCCTACAATGAGCAGTTCTTC.

This clone was detected only a few times. This chain joins TRBV28 and TRBJ1-2; D gene uncertain. The germline V gene encodes CDR1 MDHEN and CDR2 SYDVKM. This CDR3 comprises 17 residues. The V and J ends lost 0 bases and 1 base respectively, with 15 bases between them. The CDR3 DNA is TGTGCCAGCAGTTTATGGGGATCGTCTGGGAGTAACTATGGCTACACCTTC. Translating it yields CASSLWGSSGSNYGYTF.

This clone has just a few counts. The V gene is TRBV5-5, the J gene TRBJ1-4; D perhaps matches TRBD1 (5 bases). Between the trimmed V and J ends, which lost 3 bases and 1 base, there was a span of 16 bases. Germline V CDR1 and CDR2: SGHKS, YYEKEE (reference sequence). This CDR3 spans 17 amino acids. The CDR3 sequence: CASSYGGRGRTNEKLFF. The CDR3 DNA is TGTGCCAGCAGCTACGGGGGAAGAGGAAGAACTAATGAAAAACTGTTTTTT. The entire variable domain, with the rest obtained from reference TRBV5-5 and TRBJ1-4, is as follows: DAGVTQSPTHLIKTRGQQVTLRCSPISGHKSVSWYQQVLGQGPQFIFQYYEKEERGRGNFPDRFSARQFPNYSSELNVNALLLGDSALYLCASSYGGRGRTNEKLFFGSGTQLSVL.

This clone was counted between two and nine times. The gene calls are TRBV18 and TRBJ1-5; D is possibly TRBD1 (6 bases). Germline V gene data show CDR1 as KGHSH and CDR2 as LQKENI. The CDR3 totals 14 residues. Trimming removed 4 bases from V and 7 bases from J, with 14 bases in between. Here the CDR3 DNA reads TGTGCCAGCTCACTATCGGGGGGCAGGCAGCCCCAGCATTTT. Protein product: CASSLSGGRQPQHF.

In its sample, this clone was seen a few times. The rearrangement joins TRBV19 to TRBJ2-5; 12 bases are shared with TRBD2. This CDR3 region has 15 residues. V gave up 3 bases and J gave up 5 bases; unmatched junction bases: 4. Germline V gene lookup returns CDR1 LNHDA and CDR2 SQIVND (reference sequence). In DNA form, the CDR3 reads TGTGCCAGTAGTATCCTAGCGGGAGGGCCGGAGACCCAGTACTTC. It is translated as CASSILAGGPETQYF.

The V gene is TRBV19, the J gene TRBJ1-5; no clear D gene. With 5 bases removed from V and 3 bases from J, the gap between germline ends came to 14 bases. The CDR3 length is 15 residues. CDR1 is LNHDA and CDR2 is SQIVND in the germline V gene (reference sequence). This chain's CDR3 is CASSGFRADNQPQHF. The DNA of the CDR3 is TGTGCCAGTAGTGGATTCCGGGCCGACAATCAGCCCCAGCATTTT.

The chain couples TRBV4-2 to TRBJ2-1, with TRBD1 identical over 10 bases. CDR1 LGHNA and CDR2 YNFKEQ come from the germline V gene. Trimming took 4 bases from V and 4 from J; bases not matched to a gene: 4. The CDR3 sequence is 15 residues long. CDR3 bases: TGTGCCAGCAGCCGCGGGACAGGGGAATACAATGAGCAGTTCTTC. Protein: CASSRGTGEYNEQFF.

This clone has a handful of counts. The rearrangement links TRBV29-1 to TRBJ2-3; 14 positions match TRBD2. The V segment lost 7 bases and the J segment 6 bases; nucleotides outside the gene matches: 6. Germline-derived CDR1 and CDR2 are SQVTM and ANQGSEA. The CDR3 has 14 residues. The CDR3 reads CSAGTSGGFDTQYF. The CDR3 DNA follows: TGCAGCGCCGGGACTAGCGGGGGATTTGATACGCAGTATTTT.

This clone was observed once. V usage is TRBV6-1 and J usage is TRBJ2-1, with TRBD2 identical over 8 bases. Germline values: CDR1 MNHNS, CDR2 SASEGT. There are 15 residues in the CDR3. The V and J ends lost 0 bases and 9 bases, in that order; junction bases with no gene match: 7. The CDR3 sequence is CASSEAGRGRSEQFF. As DNA, the CDR3 is TGTGCCAGCAGTGAAGCAGGGCGCGGGAGGAGTGAGCAGTTCTTC.

The J gene is TRBJ2-3, the V gene TRBV27, with 7 bases fitting TRBD1. The CDR3 has 18 amino acids. CDR1 MNHEY and CDR2 SMNVEV come from the germline V gene (reference sequence). The V and J ends lost 5 bases and 3 bases, in that order; junction bases with no gene match: 17. The CDR3 protein is CASSLTLRTGVGTDTQYF. The CDR3 DNA reads TGTGCCAGCAGTCTAACCCTAAGAACAGGGGTGGGGACAGATACGCAGTATTTT.

The V call is TRBV19, the J call TRBJ1-2; D unclear. The CDR3 has 15 amino acids. Germline lookup yields CDR1 LNHDA and CDR2 SQIVND (reference sequence). The V end lost 1 base, the J end lost 0 bases, and 9 bases lay between the germline ends. The CDR3 protein is CASSIANRANYGYTF. DNA of the CDR3: TGTGCCAGTAGTATAGCGAACAGAGCTAACTATGGCTACACCTTC.